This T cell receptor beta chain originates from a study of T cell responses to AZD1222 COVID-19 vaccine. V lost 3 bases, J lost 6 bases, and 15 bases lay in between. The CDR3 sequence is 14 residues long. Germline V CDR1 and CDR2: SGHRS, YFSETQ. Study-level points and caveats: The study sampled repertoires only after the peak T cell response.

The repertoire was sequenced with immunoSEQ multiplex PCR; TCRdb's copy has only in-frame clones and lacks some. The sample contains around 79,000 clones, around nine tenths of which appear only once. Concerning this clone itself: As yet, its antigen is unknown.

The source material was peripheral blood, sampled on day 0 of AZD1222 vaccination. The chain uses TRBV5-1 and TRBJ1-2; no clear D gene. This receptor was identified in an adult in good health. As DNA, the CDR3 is TGCGCCAGCAGCTCTACTGTGGCGGGAGATGGCTACACCTTC. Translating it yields CASSSTVAGDGYTF.